Presented here are 21 T cell receptor beta chains from one specimen sequenced in a study of T cell repertoires in cytomegalovirus infection. In TCRdb, the reads were re-called with MiXCR into one record per CDR3 protein. Counted here are approximately 320,000 distinct CDR3 sequences, over 7.5% occurring once; the ten biggest clones make up around 4.5%. The sequencing input was PBMCs. These receptors were obtained from a human donor in good health (CMV status not recorded). Some clones in this sample may be carry-over from other donors' samples.

This clonotype was seen repeatedly, ten times or more. The chain recombines TRBV7-2 with TRBJ1-1, with a tentative D call TRBD1 (5 bases). This CDR3 comprises 15 residues. Germline V gives CDR1 SGHTA, CDR2 FQGNSA. V lost 5 bases, J lost 3 bases, and 16 bases lay in between. CDR3 amino acids: CASSPAPDTYTEAFF. The CDR3 DNA is TGTGCCAGCAGCCCTGCCCCGGACACCTACACTGAAGCTTTCTTT.

In this sample, this clonotype turned up a few times. The chain couples TRBV20-1 to TRBJ2-1, with 9 positions matching TRBD2. This CDR3 has 17 amino acids. Germline V CDR1 and CDR2: DFQATT, SNEGSKA (reference sequence). Germline trimming cut 3 bases from V and 6 bases from J; bases unmatched to any gene: 15. CDR3 amino acids: CSASGLAGLEGTNEQFF. DNA of the CDR3: TGCAGTGCTAGTGGGCTAGCGGGACTTGAAGGGACCAATGAGCAGTTCTTC.

This clonotype was seen a few times. This chain joins TRBV28 and TRBJ2-1, with 8 bases identical to TRBD1. The CDR3 loop spans 16 amino acids. CDR1 and CDR2 (germline): MDHEN, SYDVKM. The ends lost 4 bases at V and 8 bases at J; junction bases unmatched: 13. DNA for the CDR3: TGTGCCAGCAGTTCACACGGGACAGGCCGGTGGCATGAGCAGTTCTTC. It translates to CASSSHGTGRWHEQFF.

This chain uses TRBV4-1 with TRBJ1-5; TRBD1 might be the D (5 bases). The CDR3 is 18 amino acids. Trimming removed 4 bases at V and 0 bases at J, with 19 bases between. From germline, CDR1 is MGHRA and CDR2 YSYEKL. CDR3 bases: TGCGCCAGCAGCCTTCTTGGGGGGGAAGGGTATAGCAATCAGCCCCAGCATTTT. This translates into CASSLLGGEGYSNQPQHF.

This clonotype was found many times. The rearrangement links TRBV5-1 to TRBJ2-2; tentative D call: TRBD2 (5 bases). This CDR3 contains 17 residues. Deletions cut 4 bases from V and 2 bases from J, with 18 bases between. Germline V gene data show CDR1 as SGHRS and CDR2 as YFSETQ. This chain's CDR3 is CASSLPAAGPNTGELFF. CDR3 nucleotide sequence: TGCGCCAGCAGCCTCCCGGCGGCGGGTCCTAACACCGGGGAGCTGTTTTTT.

The rearrangement uses TRBV6-5 and TRBJ1-6; TRBD1 might be the D (5 bases). V lost 4 bases and J 9 bases, leaving 13 bases between the germline ends. Germline V gene data show CDR1 as MNHEY and CDR2 as SVGAGI. The CDR3 is 14 amino acids. The CDR3: CASSLRTWTSPLHF. CDR3 DNA: TGTGCCAGCAGTTTGAGGACATGGACTTCACCCCTCCACTTT.

The table lists this clonotype with many counts. J is TRBJ2-3 and V is TRBV7-2; the match to TRBD1 covers 9 bases. Germline CDR1 SGHTA, CDR2 FQGNSA. The CDR3 sequence is 15 residues long. The junction had 9 bases not matched to a gene; V was cut back by 5 bases and J by 6 bases. The CDR3 reads CASSPGQGVGDTQYF. The DNA of the CDR3 is TGTGCCAGCAGCCCGGGACAGGGCGTCGGGGATACGCAGTATTTT.

J is TRBJ2-2 and V is TRBV7-9; 8 positions match TRBD1. This CDR3 is built from 14 residues. Germline V gives CDR1 SEHNR, CDR2 FQNEAQ (reference sequence). Trimming cost V 10 bases and J 7 bases; bases outside gene matches: 11. CDR3 in DNA: TGTGCCAACAGACTACAGGGGGGCAGCGGGGAGCTGTTTTTT. This encodes CANRLQGGSGELFF.

About this clonotype itself: One end of the junction fails to match germline, which may point to a read error. The rearrangement uses TRBV7-2 and TRBJ1-2; D is unresolved. Per the germline V gene, CDR1 is SGHTA and CDR2 is FQGNSA. This CDR3 is built from 8 residues. In DNA form, the CDR3 reads TGTGCCAGCCCTGAGGATTTCTTC. Its translation is CASPEDFF.

The chain has TRBV7-9 and TRBJ2-1; D is unclear. V lost 4 bases, J lost 12 bases, and 10 bases lay in between. The CDR3 loop spans 11 amino acids. Germline V CDR1 and CDR2: SEHNR, FQNEAQ (reference sequence). The CDR3: CASSSNSRQFF. In nucleotides, the CDR3 is TGTGCCAGCAGCTCGAATTCGCGGCAGTTCTTC. The variable domain in full, with the rest retrieved from reference TRBV7-9 and TRBJ2-1, is DTGVSQNPRHKITKRGQNVTFRCDPISEHNRLYWYRQTLGQGPEFLTYFQNEAQLEKSRLLSDRFSAERPKGSFSTLEIQRTEQGDSAMYLCASSSNSRQFFGPGTRLTVL.

This clonotype showed up many times. The CDR3 reads CASSLAGRETQYF. The CDR3 DNA is TGTGCCAGCAGCTTAGCCGGTCGGGAGACCCAGTACTTC. This chain uses TRBV7-2 with TRBJ2-5; D uncertain. Trimming shortened V by 0 bases and J by 5 bases, and 7 bases separated the two germline ends. The germline V gene has CDR1 SGHTA and CDR2 FQGNSA. The CDR3 has 13 residues. The full variable domain, rest sourced from reference TRBV7-2 and TRBJ2-5, is GAGVSQSPSNKVTEKGKDVELRCDPISGHTALYWYRQSLGQGLEFLIYFQGNSAPDKSGLPSDRFSAERTGGSVSTLTIQRTQQEDSAVYLCASSLAGRETQYFGPGTRLLVL.

This clonotype was recorded at least ten times. This chain joins TRBV7-9 and TRBJ2-3; D is uncertain. V lost 3 bases to trimming and J lost 4 bases, with 11 bases between them. The CDR3 loop spans 14 amino acids. Germline CDR1 SEHNR, CDR2 FQNEAQ (reference sequence). CDR3 in amino acids: CASSFNPAADTQYF. The CDR3 DNA sequence: TGTGCCAGCAGCTTTAACCCCGCTGCAGATACGCAGTATTTT. The complete variable domain, with remaining parts taken from reference TRBV7-9 and TRBJ2-3, reads DTGVSQNPRHKITKRGQNVTFRCDPISEHNRLYWYRQTLGQGPEFLTYFQNEAQLEKSRLLSDRFSAERPKGSFSTLEIQRTEQGDSAMYLCASSFNPAADTQYFGPGTRLTVL.

This clonotype was counted ten times or more. The chain recombines TRBV7-2 with TRBJ1-6; D possibly corresponds to TRBD1 (6 bases). V was pared by 2 bases and J by 0 bases, with 14 bases between. The V gene's germline CDR1 is SGHTA and CDR2 FQGNSA. CDR3 length: 18 residues. CDR3 in DNA: TGTGCCAGCAGCTTAATGGGGGGCCAGGGCTCCTATAATTCACCCCTCCACTTT. This encodes CASSLMGGQGSYNSPLHF.

The chain couples TRBV20-1 to TRBJ2-3, with TRBD2 matching over 12 bases. Germline V gene lookup returns CDR1 DFQATT and CDR2 SNEGSKA (reference sequence). V was clipped by 5 bases and J by 5 bases; unmatched bases: 2. This CDR3 region has 13 residues. CDR3 amino acids: CSALAGGIDTQYF. The CDR3 DNA reads TGCAGTGCTCTAGCGGGAGGGATAGATACGCAGTATTTT.

The chain links TRBV2 to TRBJ2-5; D not resolved. Germline loops: CDR1 SNHLY, CDR2 FYNNEI. V lost 6 bases and J lost 5, with 7 bases in between. There are 11 residues in the CDR3. The CDR3 is CASRELETQYF. CDR3 bases: TGTGCCAGCAGAGAGTTGGAGACCCAGTACTTC.

A few counts support this clonotype. This sequence joins TRBV6-6 and TRBJ2-3, with D possibly TRBD2 on 6 matching bases. Trimming took off 6 bases at V and 3 bases at J, with 19 bases between the two ends. CDR1 MNHNY and CDR2 SVGAGI come from the germline V gene (reference sequence). The CDR3 runs 16 residues. The CDR3 DNA sequence: TGTGCCAGCAGCCCCCCACGGGGTAGCGGAACAGATACGCAGTATTTT. Encoded protein: CASSPPRGSGTDTQYF.

This clonotype appeared a few times. The chain employs TRBV12-3 or TRBV12-4 and TRBJ1-1, with no clear D. There are 14 residues in the CDR3. Trimming cost V 4 bases and J 4 bases, with 13 bases left between them. CDR3: CASSSRTRSTEAFF. The CDR3 DNA reads as TGTGCCAGCAGTTCCCGGACCCGGAGCACTGAAGCTTTCTTT.

This clonotype was counted between two and nine times. The chain has TRBV19 and TRBJ1-1, with a possible D match to TRBD1 (5 bases). V was shortened by 7 bases and J by 0 bases, with 12 bases between the two germline ends. CDR1 LNHDA and CDR2 SQIVND come from the germline V gene (reference sequence). The CDR3 runs to 14 residues. The CDR3 DNA is TGTGCCAGTAACAGACCGGGGCTGAACACTGAAGCTTTCTTT. The encoded protein is CASNRPGLNTEAFF.

This clonotype was recorded at least ten times. The chain couples TRBV7-8 to TRBJ2-7; D is unresolved. The CDR3 is 14 amino acids. Germline assignment: CDR1 SGHVS and CDR2 FQNEAQ. The V gene lost 5 bases and the J gene lost 0 bases, with 11 bases spanning the gap. CDR3 DNA: TGTGCCAGCAGCCCGACATTACGCTCCTACGAGCAGTACTTC. Protein: CASSPTLRSYEQYF.

The gene calls are TRBV25-1 and TRBJ2-7, with 9 bases lining up with TRBD2. Germline CDR1 MGHDK, CDR2 SYGVNS. This CDR3 has 15 residues. V shed 6 bases and J 4 bases; nucleotides not matched to a gene: 10. The CDR3 bases are TGTGCCAGCAGCCGGGCTAGCGGGGAAAGTTACGAGCAGTACTTC. Encoded protein: CASSRASGESYEQYF.

The chain recombines TRBV7-6 with TRBJ2-1, with TRBD2 matching over 8 bases. The CDR3 runs to 16 residues. V shed 5 bases, J shed 8 bases, and the junction held 14 bases outside the gene matches. Germline V gene data show CDR1 as SGHVS and CDR2 as FNYEAQ. The CDR3 region is CASSLGRGGSGDEQFF. In DNA form, the CDR3 reads TGTGCCAGCAGCCTTGGTCGGGGGGGCTCTGGGGATGAGCAGTTCTTC. Full variable domain (outside the CDR3, taken from reference TRBV7-6 and TRBJ2-1): GAGVSQSPRYKVTKRGQDVALRCDPISGHVSLYWYRQALGQGPEFLTYFNYEAQQDKSGLPNDRFSAERPEGSISTLTIQRTEQRDSAMYRCASSLGRGGSGDEQFFGPGTRLTVL.